These T cell receptor beta chains were read from a single sample in a study of cytomegalovirus exposure and HLA in healthy donors. Clones were sequenced by immunoSEQ multiplex PCR, and TCRdb holds only the in-frame ones, with some missing. The data show 120,000 or so clones, 81% seen once. The source material was PBMCs. These receptor sequences come from a man between 18 and 35 years old in good health and CMV-seronegative. Both conserved end residues are part of each CDR3. The order of the fields is J gene, V gene, D gene, clone size, CDR3 protein, CDR3 DNA. A D gene is named only where the DNA matches it firmly. Clone size, where shown, is once, few, many, or a class for clones that have expanded.

>TRBJ1-2|TRBV9|TRBD1|NA
CASSVEGAYGYTF
TGTGCCAGCAGCGTAGAGGGGGCATATGGCTACACCTTC
>TRBJ1-1|TRBV7-2|NA|few
CASSPWGSEMNTEAFF
TGTGCCAGCAGCCCCTGGGGCAGCGAAATGAACACTGAAGCTTTCTTT
>TRBJ2-2|TRBV14|NA|NA
CASSQDPGNTGELFF
TGTGCCAGCAGCCAAGATCCAGGGAACACCGGGGAGCTGTTTTTT
>TRBJ1-5|TRBV6-5|NA|NA
CASSSRDRQPQHF
TGTGCCAGCAGCTCCAGGGATCGACAGCCCCAGCATTTT
>TRBJ1-2|TRBV19|NA|once
CASSRSGDFYGYTF
TGTGCCAGTAGTAGGTCGGGGGACTTCTATGGCTACACCTTC
>TRBJ1-4|TRBV4-3|TRBD1|NA
CASSQDPQGGEKLFF
TGCGCCAGCAGCCAAGATCCCCAGGGGGGCGAAAAACTGTTTTTT
>TRBJ1-2|TRBV9|NA|NA
CASLGARGIYGYTF
TGTGCCAGTCTTGGGGCCCGGGGGATCTATGGCTACACCTTC
>TRBJ2-7|TRBV4-3|TRBD2|NA
CASSQDFRGGALYEQYF
TGCGCCAGCAGCCAAGACTTCCGCGGGGGGGCACTCTACGAGCAGTACTTC
>TRBJ2-7|TRBV7-8|TRBD2|NA
CASSPPGGTSGGYEQYF
TGTGCCAGCAGCCCCCCCGGAGGGACTAGCGGGGGGTACGAGCAGTACTTC
>TRBJ1-1|TRBV6-6|TRBD1|once
CASSDREAGEAFF
TGTGCCAGCAGCGACAGGGAGGCCGGGGAAGCTTTCTTT
>TRBJ2-2|TRBV7-9|NA|NA
CSSSLGSGELFF
TGTTCCAGCAGCTTAGGCAGCGGGGAGCTGTTTTTT
>TRBJ1-2|TRBV27|NA|NA
CASSLGSHYGYTF
TGTGCCAGCAGCCTCGGGTCCCACTATGGCTACACCTTC
>TRBJ2-3|TRBV2|TRBD2|NA
CASSAPAGGTDTQYF
TGTGCCAGCAGTGCGCCAGCGGGGGGCACAGATACGCAGTATTTT
>TRBJ1-4|TRBV5-5|NA|NA
CASSQTSTNEKLFF
TGTGCCAGCAGTCAGACTTCAACTAATGAAAAACTGTTTTTT
>TRBJ2-2|TRBV2|TRBD1|NA
CASRVTGATTGELFF
TGTGCCAGCAGGGTGACAGGGGCAACCACCGGGGAGCTGTTTTTT
>TRBJ2-1|TRBV9|TRBD1|NA
CASSVDPTGGEFF
TGTGCCAGCAGCGTAGACCCGACAGGGGGCGAGTTCTTC
>TRBJ1-1|TRBV11-2|NA|NA
CASSLGGANTEAFF
TGTGCCAGCAGCTTAGGGGGCGCGAACACTGAAGCTTTCTTT
>TRBJ1-6|TRBV7-2|NA|NA
CASSLPSAGGGKLHF
TGTGCCAGCAGCTTACCTAGCGCGGGAGGGGGGAAACTCCACTTT
>TRBJ2-1|TRBV6-1|NA|NA
CASSDAQVLGLSNEQFF
TGTGCCAGCAGTGATGCCCAGGTACTAGGCCTTAGCAATGAGCAGTTCTTC
>TRBJ1-1|TRBV4-1|TRBD1|NA
CASSQAPDRGQGTEAFF
TGCGCCAGCAGCCAAGCTCCCGACAGGGGGCAGGGCACTGAAGCTTTCTTT
>TRBJ2-1|TRBV29-1|NA|once
CSVVQGSNEQFF
TGCAGCGTTGTACAGGGTTCCAATGAGCAGTTCTTC
>TRBJ2-7|TRBV10-3|NA|NA
CAISERGARGEQYF
TGTGCCATCAGTGAGCGGGGGGCCCGCGGTGAGCAGTACTTC
>TRBJ2-5|TRBV4-3|NA|NA
CASSQDPRVETQYF
TGCGCCAGCAGCCAAGATCCCAGGGTGGAGACCCAGTACTTC
>TRBJ2-7|TRBV25-1|NA|NA
CASSLSSSYEQYF
TGTGCCAGCAGCCTTTCCAGCTCCTACGAGCAGTACTTC
>TRBJ1-2|TRBV12-5|NA|NA
CASGYGDYGYTF
TGTGCTAGTGGTTACGGAGACTATGGCTACACCTTC
>TRBJ2-3|TRBV19|NA|once
CASSIGGASDITQYF
TGTGCCAGTAGTATTGGAGGGGCCTCCGATATTACGCAGTATTTT
>TRBJ2-5|TRBV7-9|NA|NA
CASSSGLYEETQYF
TGTGCCAGCAGCTCAGGACTGTACGAAGAGACCCAGTACTTC
>TRBJ2-7|TRBV7-2|NA|once
CASSLSVDRTRGEQYF
TGTGCCAGCAGCTTAAGCGTGGACAGAACCCGGGGCGAGCAGTACTTC
>TRBJ2-1|TRBV9|TRBD1|NA
CASSPGTGAGREQFF
TGTGCCAGCAGTCCCGGGACAGGGGCCGGGCGGGAGCAGTTCTTC
>TRBJ1-2|TRBV5-6|TRBD1|NA
CASSARTGGYGYTF
TGTGCCAGCAGCGCTCGGACAGGGGGCTATGGCTACACCTTC
>TRBJ1-5|TRBV4-3|TRBD1|NA
CASSQSGTVGQPQHF
TGCGCCAGCAGCCAATCCGGGACAGTCGGTCAGCCCCAGCATTTT
>TRBJ1-1|TRBV7-9|NA|NA
CASSSTLYPQGSNTEAFF
TGTGCCAGCAGCTCTACCCTTTACCCACAGGGATCGAACACTGAAGCTTTCTTT
>TRBJ2-7|TRBV4-3|NA|NA
CASSQEGGKFYEQYF
TGCGCCAGCAGCCAAGAAGGCGGGAAATTCTACGAGCAGTACTTC
>TRBJ2-3|TRBV5-1|NA|NA
CASSLVRRDTQYF
TGCGCCAGCAGCTTGGTGAGGAGAGATACGCAGTATTTT
>TRBJ2-1|TRBV7-8|TRBD2|NA
CASSLVPASGVGNEQFF
TGTGCCAGCAGCTTAGTACCGGCTAGCGGGGTCGGGAATGAGCAGTTCTTC
>TRBJ2-5|TRBV10-3|TRBD2|few
CAISESAGGPETQYF
TGTGCCATCAGTGAGTCCGCGGGGGGGCCAGAGACCCAGTACTTC
>TRBJ2-7|TRBV19|NA|NA
CASSAGKNYEQYF
TGTGCCAGTAGTGCCGGGAAAAACTACGAGCAGTACTTC
>TRBJ1-2|TRBV10-3|NA|NA
CAISESLDSYYGYTF
TGTGCCATCAGTGAGTCTTTGGACAGTTATTATGGCTACACCTTC
>TRBJ2-1|TRBV7-9|NA|few
CASSSTLTVGQFF
TGTGCCAGCAGCTCGACCTTGACAGTTGGTCAGTTCTTC
>TRBJ2-7|TRBV19|TRBD1|few
CASSGQGKYEQYF
TGTGCCAGTAGCGGACAGGGTAAATACGAGCAGTACTTC
>TRBJ1-1|TRBV18|TRBD1|few
CASSGTGDTEAFF
TGTGCCAGCTCTGGGACAGGGGACACTGAAGCTTTCTTT
>TRBJ1-1|TRBV4-3|NA|NA
CASSLTGGSAEAFF
TGCGCCAGCAGCCTGACGGGGGGCTCAGCTGAAGCTTTCTTT
>TRBJ2-7|TRBV27|NA|few
CASSSQQGSYEQYF
TGTGCCAGCAGTTCGCAACAGGGCTCCTACGAGCAGTACTTC
>TRBJ1-5|TRBV19|NA|NA
CASSPRGGQPQHF
TGTGCCAGTAGTCCCCGGGGAGGGCAGCCCCAGCATTTT
>TRBJ2-3|TRBV11-2|NA|NA
CASSSRGPRTDTQYF
TGTGCCAGCAGCTCCCGGGGTCCTCGGACAGATACGCAGTATTTT
>TRBJ2-5|TRBV6-5|NA|NA
CASSYSPVEETQYF
TGTGCCAGCAGTTACTCACCAGTCGAAGAGACCCAGTACTTC
>TRBJ2-5|TRBV5-4|NA|NA
CASSPNTRKETQYF
TGTGCCAGCAGCCCAAACACTAGAAAAGAGACCCAGTACTTC
>TRBJ1-1|TRBV9|NA|NA
CASSASPGDTEAFF
TGTGCCAGCAGCGCCTCCCCGGGGGACACTGAAGCTTTCTTT
>TRBJ2-3|TRBV7-6|TRBD2|NA
CASSLASGGAIDTQYF
TGTGCCAGCAGCTTGGCTAGCGGGGGGGCCATAGATACGCAGTATTTT
>TRBJ1-1|TRBV19|NA|NA
CASSMTNDKGTEAFF
TGTGCCAGTAGTATGACCAACGATAAGGGGACTGAAGCTTTCTTT
>TRBJ2-5|TRBV5-1|NA|NA
CASSLERLVGEETQYF
TGCGCCAGCAGCTTGGAAAGACTAGTAGGTGAAGAGACCCAGTACTTC
>TRBJ2-1|TRBV7-6|NA|NA
CASSLGNRNEQFF
TGTGCCAGCAGCTTAGGAAACAGGAATGAGCAGTTCTTC
>TRBJ2-3|TRBV19|NA|NA
CASTPTRDTDTQYF
TGTGCCAGTACCCCCACCCGGGACACAGATACGCAGTATTTT
>TRBJ1-5|TRBV7-9|NA|NA
CASSQFSQPQHF
TGTGCCAGCAGCCAATTCAGTCAGCCCCAGCATTTT
>TRBJ2-7|TRBV2|NA|NA
CASSEALAGSHEQYF
TGTGCCAGCAGTGAAGCGCTGGCCGGGTCCCACGAGCAGTACTTC
>TRBJ2-2|TRBV6-5|NA|NA
CASINWNTGELFF
TGTGCCAGCATCAACTGGAACACCGGGGAGCTGTTTTTT
>TRBJ1-5|TRBV2|TRBD1|NA
CASRRDRGNQPQHF
TGTGCCAGCAGGAGGGACAGGGGGAATCAGCCCCAGCATTTT